Described below is a single TCR beta chain sequence and its context. During the 2 weeks before they entered the study, exposed participants had met someone with a PCR-confirmed or clinician-diagnosed COVID-19 case. The data originate from a study of blood T cell repertoires in COVID-19. Across the whole study: Acute and convalescent COVID-19 samples came from the United States, Italy and Spain. T cells, B-cell-depleted T cells, or PBMCs provided the cDNA or gDNA that served as material.

TCRdb keeps only in-frame clones here, not all; method: immunoSEQ multiplex PCR. Among around 400,000 clones, 70% to 90% were seen once, and the ten largest hold about 1.5%. The receptor was derived from a woman under 30 who had been exposed to COVID-19. The specimen was PBMCs or T cells enriched from blood (not recorded which).

This CDR3 is CASSSGLAGGLHYNEQFF. The CDR3 DNA is TGTGCCAGCAGTTCGGGACTAGCGGGGGGCCTGCATTACAATGAGCAGTTCTTC. This chain uses TRBV28 with TRBJ2-1; TRBD2 aligns across 15 bases. Unmatched junction bases numbered 8, after V lost 4 bases and J lost 4 bases. The CDR3 consists of 18 residues. Germline V CDR1 and CDR2: MDHEN, SYDVKM.